This entry lists 10 T cell receptor beta chains sequenced from one sample in a study of T cells after yellow fever vaccination (dated 2019 in TCRdb). Library method: 5' RACE. Sequencing relied on an Illumina NovaSeq 6000. The public sequencing data were trimmed at Q25 with fastp and processed into clonotypes with MiXCR by TCRdb, which kept only in-frame beta chains. Each entry merges the rows of one CDR3 protein and shows their most common DNA and genes. The sample table shows a few hundred thousand distinct CDR3 sequences, and 4.1% are seen once. Of the sample, 20% to 25% is held by the ten largest clones. This specimen's treatment or condition label, interpreted: live attenuated yellow fever vaccine strain. Specimen: PBMCs, collected 5 days after the yellow fever booster vaccination. Receptors were obtained from a man aged 18 to 29 who received the YFV17D yellow fever vaccine.

This clonotype was counted a few times. This chain links TRBV3-1 with TRBJ2-1; D possibly corresponds to TRBD1 (5 bases). From germline, CDR1 is LGHDT and CDR2 YNNKEL (reference sequence). V was clipped by 1 base and J by 5 bases, with 9 bases between them. This CDR3 comprises 14 residues. The CDR3 region is CASSQGTMNNEQFF. The CDR3 DNA reads as TGTGCCAGCAGCCAAGGGACAATGAACAATGAGCAGTTCTTC.

This chain uses TRBV6-2 or TRBV6-3 with TRBJ2-1, with D possibly TRBD1 on 5 matching bases. CDR3 size: 14 residues. Germline V gene sequence: CDR1 MNHEY, CDR2 SVGEGT. The V and J ends lost 3 bases and 7 bases respectively, with 13 bases between them. The CDR3 loop reads CASSYSQGLNEQFF. CDR3 DNA: TGTGCCAGCAGTTATTCGCAGGGATTGAATGAGCAGTTCTTC.

This clonotype has at least ten counts. V and J are TRBV11-2 and TRBJ1-2; D unresolved. CDR3 length: 12 amino acids. Germline V lookup: CDR1 SGHAT, CDR2 FQNNGV. Between the trimmed V and J ends, which lost 4 bases and 8 bases, there was a span of 11 bases. The CDR3 sequence is CASSYPGWGYTF. The CDR3 nucleotides are TGTGCCAGCAGCTACCCAGGCTGGGGCTACACCTTC.

This clonotype was counted ten times or more. The rearrangement links TRBV5-1 to TRBJ1-2; D is possibly TRBD1 (6 bases). The CDR3 sequence is 15 residues long. Germline CDR1 and CDR2: SGHRS and YFSETQ. The V end lost 0 bases, the J end lost 0 bases, and 9 bases lay between the germline ends. CDR3 coding DNA: TGCGCCAGCAGCTTGGAGACAGGAGCTAACTATGGCTACACCTTC. Residues: CASSLETGANYGYTF.

This clonotype was found many times. The chain joins TRBV5-1 to TRBJ2-7, with no clear D. The CDR3 is made up of 15 amino acids. Germline CDR1 SGHRS, CDR2 YFSETQ. V lost 2 bases to trimming and J lost 0 bases, with 12 bases between them. The CDR3 loop is CASSLEPGYSYEQYF. As DNA, the CDR3 is TGCGCCAGCAGCTTAGAGCCGGGCTACTCCTACGAGCAGTACTTC.

This clonotype was seen only a few times. The CDR3 region has the DNA TGTGCCAGCAGCTTCGGGGGGCCGAAAAAGACCCAGTACTTC. Protein sequence: CASSFGGPKKTQYF. The rearrangement joins TRBV7-2 to TRBJ2-5; TRBD2 might be the D (7 bases). The germline gives CDR1 SGHTA, CDR2 FQGNSA. This CDR3 has 14 amino acids. With 3 bases removed from V and 6 bases from J, the gap between germline ends came to 14 bases. The whole variable domain, remainder taken from reference TRBV7-2 and TRBJ2-5, is GAGVSQSPSNKVTEKGKDVELRCDPISGHTALYWYRQSLGQGLEFLIYFQGNSAPDKSGLPSDRFSAERTGGSVSTLTIQRTQQEDSAVYLCASSFGGPKKTQYFGPGTRLLVL.

The CDR3 here is CASSLVGGTPNEQFF. DNA of the CDR3: TGCGCCAGCAGCTTGGTAGGTGGGACCCCTAATGAGCAGTTCTTC. The chain combines TRBV5-1 with TRBJ2-1; possibly TRBD1 or TRBD2 for D (5 bases each). The CDR3 runs 15 residues. V was cut by 0 bases and J by 7 bases, with 14 bases left in between. The V gene's germline CDR1 is SGHRS and CDR2 YFSETQ.

This clonotype was detected a few times. The genes are TRBV30 and TRBJ2-3; D might be TRBD2 (6 bases). Germline V CDR1 and CDR2: GTSNPN, SVGIG (reference sequence). The CDR3 spans 14 residues. Trimming pared 7 bases from V and 0 bases from J, leaving 14 bases between. The chain's CDR3 is CASTGGMSTDTQYF. The CDR3 bases are TGTGCCTCGACCGGCGGGATGAGCACAGATACGCAGTATTTT.

CDR3 sequence: CASSLIRLQETQYF. For the CDR3, the DNA is TGTGCCAGCAGCTTAATCCGTCTCCAAGAGACCCAGTACTTC. This chain joins TRBV7-2 and TRBJ2-5; D uncertain. Per germline, CDR1 SGHTA and CDR2 FQGNSA. The ends were cut back, 2 bases at V and 1 base at J, with 8 bases in the middle. The CDR3 extends over 14 amino acids.

Turning to this clonotype: Because the CDR3's place on the DNA is in doubt, the DNA is left out and the CDR3 is given as listed by TCRdb. V is TRBV7-5 and J is TRBJ2-7. TRBV7-5 is a pseudogene segment. The CDR3 is 18 residues long, ends included. CDR3 in amino acids: CISVPEATKGGISYEQYF.